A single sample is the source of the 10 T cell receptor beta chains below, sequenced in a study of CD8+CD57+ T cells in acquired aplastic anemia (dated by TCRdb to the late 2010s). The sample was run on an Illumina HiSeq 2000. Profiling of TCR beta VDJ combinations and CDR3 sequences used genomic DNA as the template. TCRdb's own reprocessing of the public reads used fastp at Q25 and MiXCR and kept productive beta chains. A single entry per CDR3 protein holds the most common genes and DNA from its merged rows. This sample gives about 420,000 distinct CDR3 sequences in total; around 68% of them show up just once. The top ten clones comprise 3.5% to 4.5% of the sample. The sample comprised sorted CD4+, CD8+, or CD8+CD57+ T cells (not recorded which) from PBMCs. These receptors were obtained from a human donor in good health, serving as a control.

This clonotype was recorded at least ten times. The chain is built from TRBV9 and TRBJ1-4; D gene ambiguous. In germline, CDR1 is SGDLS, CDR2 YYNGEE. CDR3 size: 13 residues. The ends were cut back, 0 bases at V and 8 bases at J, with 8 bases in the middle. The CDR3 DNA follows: TGTGCCAGCAGCGTAGATATTGGAGAAAAACTGTTTTTT. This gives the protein CASSVDIGEKLFF.

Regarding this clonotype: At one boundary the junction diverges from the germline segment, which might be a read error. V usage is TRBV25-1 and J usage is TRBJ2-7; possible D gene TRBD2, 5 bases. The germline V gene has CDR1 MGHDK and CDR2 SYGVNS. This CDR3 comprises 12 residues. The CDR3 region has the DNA TGCAGCAGCACTGGAGGATTCTACGAGCAGTACTTC. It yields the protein CSSTGGFYEQYF.

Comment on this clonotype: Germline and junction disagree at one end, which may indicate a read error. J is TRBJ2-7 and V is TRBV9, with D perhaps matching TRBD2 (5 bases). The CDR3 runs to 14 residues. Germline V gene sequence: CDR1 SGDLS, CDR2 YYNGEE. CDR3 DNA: TGTGCCAGCAGCTACCACGGGGAACTGAACTACCAGCACTTC. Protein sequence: CASSYHGELNYQHF.

In nucleotides, the CDR3 is TGTGCCAGCAGTTTCGGGTACAGGGGAGAATCACCCCTCCACTTT. This codes for CASSFGYRGESPLHF. The chain employs TRBV12-3 or TRBV12-4 and TRBJ1-6, with 7 bases lining up with TRBD1. The length of the CDR3 is 15 residues. The trim removed 3 bases at V and 10 bases at J, leaving 9 bases unmatched.

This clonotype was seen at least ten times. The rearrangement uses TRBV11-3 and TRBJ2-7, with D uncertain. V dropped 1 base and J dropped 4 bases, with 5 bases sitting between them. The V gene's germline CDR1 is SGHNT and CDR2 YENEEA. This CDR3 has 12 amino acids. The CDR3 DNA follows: TGTGCCAGCAGCTTAGGGCATTACGAGCAGTACTTC. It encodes CASSLGHYEQYF. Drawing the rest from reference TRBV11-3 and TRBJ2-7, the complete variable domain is EAGVVQSPRYKIIEKKQPVAFWCNPISGHNTLYWYLQNLGQGPELLIRYENEEAVDDSQLPKDRFSAERLKGVDSTLKIQPAELGDSAVYLCASSLGHYEQYFGPGTRLTVT.

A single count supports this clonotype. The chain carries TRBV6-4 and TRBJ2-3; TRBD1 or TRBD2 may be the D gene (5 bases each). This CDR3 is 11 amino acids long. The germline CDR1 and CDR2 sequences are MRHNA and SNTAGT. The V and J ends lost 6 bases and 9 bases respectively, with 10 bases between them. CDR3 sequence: CASRGVGTQYF. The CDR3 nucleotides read TGTGCCAGCAGGGGGGTGGGCACGCAGTATTTT.

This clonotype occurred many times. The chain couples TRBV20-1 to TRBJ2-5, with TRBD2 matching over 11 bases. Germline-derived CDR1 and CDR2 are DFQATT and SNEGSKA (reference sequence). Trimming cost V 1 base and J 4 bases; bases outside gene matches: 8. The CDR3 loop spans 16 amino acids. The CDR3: CSARGASGGLGETQYF. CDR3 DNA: TGCAGTGCTAGAGGCGCTAGCGGGGGGTTAGGAGAGACCCAGTACTTC.

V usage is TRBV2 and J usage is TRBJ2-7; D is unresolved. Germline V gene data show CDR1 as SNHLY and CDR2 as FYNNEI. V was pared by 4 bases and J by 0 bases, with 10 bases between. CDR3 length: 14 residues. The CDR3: CASSVVQVSYEQYF. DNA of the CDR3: TGTGCCAGCAGTGTAGTGCAGGTCTCCTACGAGCAGTACTTC.

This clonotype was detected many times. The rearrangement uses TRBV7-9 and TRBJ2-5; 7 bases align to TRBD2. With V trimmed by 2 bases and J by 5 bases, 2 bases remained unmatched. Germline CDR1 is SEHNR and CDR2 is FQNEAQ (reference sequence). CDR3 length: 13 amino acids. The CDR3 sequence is CASSLLAEETQYF. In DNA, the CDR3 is TGTGCCAGCAGCTTACTAGCGGAGGAGACCCAGTACTTC.

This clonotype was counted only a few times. CDR3 sequence reads: CAISESASTDTQYF. The DNA of the CDR3 is TGTGCCATCAGTGAAAGTGCTAGCACAGATACGCAGTATTTT. The chain recombines TRBV10-3 with TRBJ2-3, with D unresolved. Germline V gives CDR1 ENHRY, CDR2 SYGVKD. The ends were cut back, 3 bases at V and 0 bases at J, with 7 bases in the middle. This CDR3 is built from 14 residues.